The entry below describes one T cell receptor (beta chain). This clone was observed a few times. Its recognized antigen is unknown. No base qualities exist here, and no much larger clone lies one base off it. From a lookup of the germline V gene, CDR1 and CDR2 are ENHRY and SYGVKD. Compared with germline, V lacks 6 bases and J lacks 5 bases; bases without a gene match: 6. The CDR3, from cysteine to phenylalanine, totals 15 residues. This entry keeps only the CDR3 DNA: 45 bases, framed from base 1. TCRbeta CDR3 regions were amplified from genomic DNA by means of the immunoSEQ Assay, a bias-controlled multiplex PCR. Per the original workflow: The number of nucleated cells in each sample was estimated from the amplification of reference gene primers within the assay. Sequence reads were collapsed and filtered to measure the absolute abundance of every unique TCRbeta CDR3 rearrangement. For each sample, productive Simpson clonality was calculated as the square root of Simpson's diversity index over productive rearrangements. What TCRdb holds here is the immuneACCESS table cut down to in-frame rearrangements. Part of the clones is not present; checked against another copy, under half of the missing clones reflect an unresolved V gene, and the others are unexplained. That table furnishes V, J and clone size, whereas the DNA furnished D and trimming. Recorded for this sample are 100,000 to 150,000 clones; 65% to 85% of them occurred a single time. Approximately 18% of the sample is held by the ten biggest clonotypes.

This sample is drawn from a study of blood T cell repertoires in COVID-19 (dated by TCRdb to 2020 to 2022). Some background on the complete study: Collaborator samples came from the United States, Italy and Spain and covered acute and convalescent phases of COVID-19. The repertoires were made available in a free public database intended to serve as a resource for research on the immune response to SARS-CoV-2. The samples were drawn from two sources: the first 160 participants of the ongoing ImmuneRACE study, and 1,200 or so subjects contributed by 6 global collaborators. The material from the prospective study consisted of cDNA or gDNA derived from T cells, B-cell-depleted T cells, or PBMCs. The dataset comprised deeply sampled blood TCRbeta repertoires from subjects exposed to, actively infected with, or recovered from COVID-19. Sample metadata almost always included a de-identified subject ID, COVID-19 status, age in years and sex. Where available, HLA class I and class II types were obtained from metadata supplied by the sample provider rather than from assay-based typing. Beyond this particular receptor, the publication reports: Clinical and demographic metadata were provided uncurated, with the amount varying by source and participant.

One collaborating source in Seattle enrolled patients during active infection and followed them longitudinally through the course of disease. Each collaborating institution followed its own protocols to collect whole blood in K2EDTA tubes. Collaborator samples were shipped for TCRbeta analysis as frozen whole blood, isolated PBMCs, or DNA extracted from either sample type. The rearranged segments are TRBV10-3 and TRBJ1-6; 8 central nucleotides agree with TRBD1. This TCR was sampled from a man younger than 45 with COVID-19, enrolled during active disease. The sample was peripheral blood. DNA sequence: TGTGCCATCAGCGGCGGACAGGGCGATAATTCACCCCTCCACTTT. Translated, this is CAISGGQGDNSPLHF.